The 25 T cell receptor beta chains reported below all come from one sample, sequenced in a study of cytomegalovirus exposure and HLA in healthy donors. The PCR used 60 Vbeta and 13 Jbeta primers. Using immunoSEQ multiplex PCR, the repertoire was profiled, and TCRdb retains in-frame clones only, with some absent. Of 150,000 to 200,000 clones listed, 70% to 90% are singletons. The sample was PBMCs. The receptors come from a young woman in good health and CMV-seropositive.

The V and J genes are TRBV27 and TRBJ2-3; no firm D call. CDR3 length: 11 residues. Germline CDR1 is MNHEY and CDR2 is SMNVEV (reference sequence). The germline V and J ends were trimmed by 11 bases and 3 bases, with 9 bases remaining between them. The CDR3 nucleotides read TGTGCCTCCCGGCGGACAGATACGCAGTATTTT. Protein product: CASRRTDTQYF.

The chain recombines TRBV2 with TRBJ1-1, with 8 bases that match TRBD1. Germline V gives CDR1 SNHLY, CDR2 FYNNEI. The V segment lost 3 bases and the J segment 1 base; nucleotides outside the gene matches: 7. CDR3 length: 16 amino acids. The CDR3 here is CASSDPTGTGNTEAFF. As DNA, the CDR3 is TGTGCCAGCAGTGACCCTACCGGGACAGGGAACACTGAAGCTTTCTTT. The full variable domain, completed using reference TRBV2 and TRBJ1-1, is EPEVTQTPSHQVTQMGQEVILRCVPISNHLYFYWYRQILGQKVEFLVSFYNNEISEKSEIFDDQFSVERPDGSNFTLKIRSTKLEDSAMYFCASSDPTGTGNTEAFFGQGTRLTVV.

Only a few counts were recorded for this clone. CDR3 amino acids: CAWSPGTVGNTIYF. CDR3 DNA: TGTGCCTGGAGTCCCGGGACAGTTGGAAACACCATATATTTT. This chain connects TRBV30 to TRBJ1-3, with 7 nucleotides matching TRBD1. The CDR3 loop spans 14 amino acids. Germline assignment: CDR1 GTSNPN and CDR2 SVGIG (reference sequence). Trimming cost V 2 bases and J 3 bases; bases outside gene matches: 4.

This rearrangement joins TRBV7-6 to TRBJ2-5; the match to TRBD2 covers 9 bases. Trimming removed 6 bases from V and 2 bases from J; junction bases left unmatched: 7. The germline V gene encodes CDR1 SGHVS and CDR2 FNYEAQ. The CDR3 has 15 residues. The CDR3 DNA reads TGTGCCAGCAGTCCCATTAGCGGGGGTCAAGAGACCCAGTACTTC. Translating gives CASSPISGGQETQYF. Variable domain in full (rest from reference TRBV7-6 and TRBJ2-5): GAGVSQSPRYKVTKRGQDVALRCDPISGHVSLYWYRQALGQGPEFLTYFNYEAQQDKSGLPNDRFSAERPEGSISTLTIQRTEQRDSAMYRCASSPISGGQETQYFGPGTRLLVL.

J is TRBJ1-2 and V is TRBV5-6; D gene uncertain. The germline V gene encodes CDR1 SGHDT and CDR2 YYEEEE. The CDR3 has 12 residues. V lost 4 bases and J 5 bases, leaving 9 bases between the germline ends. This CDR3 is CASSPRSYGYTF. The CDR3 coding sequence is TGTGCCAGCAGCCCCCGCAGTTATGGCTACACCTTC.

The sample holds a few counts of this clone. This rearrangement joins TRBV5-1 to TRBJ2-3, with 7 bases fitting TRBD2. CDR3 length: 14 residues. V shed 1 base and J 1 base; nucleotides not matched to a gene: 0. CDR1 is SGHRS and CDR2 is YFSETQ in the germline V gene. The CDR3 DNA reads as TGCGCCAGCAGCTTGACTAGCGGCACAGATACGCAGTATTTT. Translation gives CASSLTSGTDTQYF.

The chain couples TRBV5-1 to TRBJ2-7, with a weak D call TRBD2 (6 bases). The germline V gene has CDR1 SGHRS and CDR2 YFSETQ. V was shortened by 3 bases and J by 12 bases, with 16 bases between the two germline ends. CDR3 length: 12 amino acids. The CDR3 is CASSYRDSSWYV. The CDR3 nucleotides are TGCGCCAGCAGCTACCGGGACTCCTCATGGTACGTC.

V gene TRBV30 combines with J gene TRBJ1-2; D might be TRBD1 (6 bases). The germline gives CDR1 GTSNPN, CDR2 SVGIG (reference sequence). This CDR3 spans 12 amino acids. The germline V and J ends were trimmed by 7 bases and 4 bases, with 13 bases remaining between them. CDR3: CASGESPYGYTF. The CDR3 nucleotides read TGTGCCTCAGGGGAATCCCCCTATGGCTACACCTTC.

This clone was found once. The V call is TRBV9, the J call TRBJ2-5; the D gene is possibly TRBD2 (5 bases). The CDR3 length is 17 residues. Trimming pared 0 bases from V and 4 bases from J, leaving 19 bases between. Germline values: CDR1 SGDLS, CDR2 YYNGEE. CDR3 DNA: TGTGCCAGCAGCGTAGGGATCACTAGGAGTTGGAGAGAGACCCAGTACTTC. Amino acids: CASSVGITRSWRETQYF.

CDR3 bases: TGCGCCAGCAGCCACGACGGGACTAGCGGGGGCACAGATACGCAGTATTTT. It translates to CASSHDGTSGGTDTQYF. The genes are TRBV4-1 and TRBJ2-3; 13 bases align to TRBD2. The CDR3 length is 17 residues. The V gene's germline CDR1 is MGHRA and CDR2 YSYEKL. Trimming at V came to 3 bases and at J to 1 base, leaving 4 bases not matched to a gene.

The DNA of the CDR3 is TGTGCCAGCAGTGAAGCCACTTTCTGGGACAGGGTCTACGAGCAGTACGTC. Translation gives CASSEATFWDRVYEQYV. The chain carries TRBV2 and TRBJ2-7, with TRBD1 identical over 9 bases. The CDR3 sequence is 17 residues long. Germline V CDR1 and CDR2: SNHLY, FYNNEI. V lost 0 bases, J lost 3 bases, and 9 bases stayed unmatched.

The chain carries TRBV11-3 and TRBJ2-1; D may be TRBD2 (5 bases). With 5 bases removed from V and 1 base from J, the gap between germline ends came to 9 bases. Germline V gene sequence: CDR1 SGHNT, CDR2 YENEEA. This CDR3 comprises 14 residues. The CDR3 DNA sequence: TGTGCCAGCAGCCCCGGGATGTCCTACAATGAGCAGTTCTTC. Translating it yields CASSPGMSYNEQFF.

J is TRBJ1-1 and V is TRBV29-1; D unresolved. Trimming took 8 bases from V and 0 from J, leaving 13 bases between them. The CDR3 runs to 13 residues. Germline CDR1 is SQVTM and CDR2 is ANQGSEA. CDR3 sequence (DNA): TGCAGCAGCCTCCGTGCGATGAACACTGAAGCTTTCTTT. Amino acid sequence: CSSLRAMNTEAFF. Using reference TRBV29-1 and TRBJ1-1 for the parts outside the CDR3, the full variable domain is SAVISQKPSRDICQRGTSLTIQCQVDSQVTMMFWYRQQPGQSLTLIATANQGSEATYESGFVIDKFPISRPNLTFSTLTVSNMSPEDSSIYLCSSLRAMNTEAFFGQGTRLTVV.

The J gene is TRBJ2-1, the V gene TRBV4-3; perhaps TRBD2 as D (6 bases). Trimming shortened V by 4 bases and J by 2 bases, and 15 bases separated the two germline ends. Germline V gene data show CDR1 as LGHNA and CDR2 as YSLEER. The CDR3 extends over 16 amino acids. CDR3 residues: CASSPGGGVAYNEQFF. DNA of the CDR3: TGCGCCAGCAGCCCCGGAGGCGGGGTGGCCTACAATGAGCAGTTCTTC.

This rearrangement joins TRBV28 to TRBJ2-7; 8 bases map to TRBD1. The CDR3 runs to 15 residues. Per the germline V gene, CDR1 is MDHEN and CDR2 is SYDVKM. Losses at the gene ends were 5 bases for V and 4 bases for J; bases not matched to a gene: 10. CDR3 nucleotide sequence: TGTGCCAGCAGTAAACAGGGGGGCCGGGTTTACGAGCAGTACTTC. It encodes CASSKQGGRVYEQYF.

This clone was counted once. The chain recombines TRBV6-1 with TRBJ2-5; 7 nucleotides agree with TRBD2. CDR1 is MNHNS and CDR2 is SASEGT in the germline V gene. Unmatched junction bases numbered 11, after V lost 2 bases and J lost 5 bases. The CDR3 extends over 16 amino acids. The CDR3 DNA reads TGTGCCAGCAGTGAAATCTCGGGCTGGGGGGGGGAGACCCAGTACTTC. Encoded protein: CASSEISGWGGETQYF.

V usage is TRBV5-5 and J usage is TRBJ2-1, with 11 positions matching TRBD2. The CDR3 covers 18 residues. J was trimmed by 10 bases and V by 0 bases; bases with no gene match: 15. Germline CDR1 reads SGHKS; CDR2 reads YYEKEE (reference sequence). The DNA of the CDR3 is TGTGCCAGCAGCTTGGGCATGCTAGCGGGGGGACCGAGCGGGGAGCAGTTCTTC. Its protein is CASSLGMLAGGPSGEQFF.

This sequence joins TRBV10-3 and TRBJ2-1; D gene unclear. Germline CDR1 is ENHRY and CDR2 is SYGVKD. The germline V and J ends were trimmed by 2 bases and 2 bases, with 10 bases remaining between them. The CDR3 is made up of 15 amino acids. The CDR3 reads CAISEGGGPYNEQFF. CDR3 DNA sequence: TGTGCCATCAGTGAGGGCGGTGGCCCCTACAATGAGCAGTTCTTC.

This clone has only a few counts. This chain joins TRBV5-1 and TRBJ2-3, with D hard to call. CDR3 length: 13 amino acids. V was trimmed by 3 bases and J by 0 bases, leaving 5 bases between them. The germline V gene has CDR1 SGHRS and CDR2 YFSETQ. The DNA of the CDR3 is TGCGCCAGCAGCTCTCCTAGCACAGATACGCAGTATTTT. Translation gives CASSSPSTDTQYF.

CDR3 sequence reads: CASGPGDVGYGYTF. DNA for the CDR3: TGTGCCAGTGGACCAGGGGATGTTGGCTATGGCTACACCTTC. This chain connects TRBV6-5 to TRBJ1-2, with D possibly matching TRBD1 (6 bases). Germline loops: CDR1 MNHEY, CDR2 SVGAGI. V dropped 9 bases and J dropped 4 bases, with 18 bases sitting between them. This CDR3 region has 14 residues.

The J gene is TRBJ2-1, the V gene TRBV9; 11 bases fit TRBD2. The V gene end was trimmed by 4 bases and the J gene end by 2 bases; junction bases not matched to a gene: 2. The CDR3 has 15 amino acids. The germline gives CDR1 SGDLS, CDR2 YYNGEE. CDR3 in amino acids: CASSQLAGAYNEQFF. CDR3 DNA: TGTGCCAGCAGCCAACTAGCGGGGGCCTACAATGAGCAGTTCTTC.

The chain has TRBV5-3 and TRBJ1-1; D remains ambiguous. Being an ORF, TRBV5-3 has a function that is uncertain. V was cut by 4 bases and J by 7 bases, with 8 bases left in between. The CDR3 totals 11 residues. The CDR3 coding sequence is TGTGCCAGAAGCCCCCGGAGTGAAGCTTTCTTT. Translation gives CARSPRSEAFF.

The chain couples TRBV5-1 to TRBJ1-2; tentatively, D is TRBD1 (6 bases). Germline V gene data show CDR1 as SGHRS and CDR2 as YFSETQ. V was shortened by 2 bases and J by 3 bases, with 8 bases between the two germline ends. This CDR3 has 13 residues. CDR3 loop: CASSLQGYYGYTF. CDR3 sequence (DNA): TGCGCCAGCAGCTTACAGGGCTACTATGGCTACACCTTC.

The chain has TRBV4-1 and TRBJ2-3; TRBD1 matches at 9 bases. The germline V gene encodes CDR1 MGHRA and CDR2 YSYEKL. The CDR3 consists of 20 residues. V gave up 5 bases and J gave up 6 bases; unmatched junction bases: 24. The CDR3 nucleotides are TGCGCCAGCAGCTCAAGACGGTTGCGGGGACAGGGCCTCAACGCGGATACGCAGTATTTT. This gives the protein CASSSRRLRGQGLNADTQYF.

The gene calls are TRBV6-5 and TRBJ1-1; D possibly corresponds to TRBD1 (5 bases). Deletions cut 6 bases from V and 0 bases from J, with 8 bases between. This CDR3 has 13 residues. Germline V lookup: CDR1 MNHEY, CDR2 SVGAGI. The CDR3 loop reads CASRDRVNTEAFF. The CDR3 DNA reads TGTGCCAGCAGAGACAGAGTGAACACTGAAGCTTTCTTT.